This TCR beta chain emerged from a study of shared clonotypes between healthy human individuals. Points from the study as a whole: Lower generation probabilities were found for non-shared clonotypes than for those shared by all four donors. Memory subsets had estimated richness that was generally smaller than that of naive subsets.

The V gene end was trimmed by 6 bases and the J gene end by 8 bases; junction bases not matched to a gene: 12. The CDR3 totals 14 residues. Germline V gene data show CDR1 as MDHEN and CDR2 as SYDVKM. Method: immunoSEQ multiplex PCR; TCRdb's copy keeps in-frame clones and lacks some. There are more than 2 million clones in the sample; roughly 95% occur only once, and about 1.6% lies in the top ten. For this clone: Its antigen is currently unknown.

The naive CD8 population came from CD45RO-negative cells selected for CCR7, without terminally differentiated effector memory CD45RA+ cells. The sample consisted of naive CD8+ T cells from PBMCs. The receptor's source is a man younger than 30 in good health. Some clones in this sample may be carry-over from other donors' samples. This chain joins TRBV28 and TRBJ1-1; 7 positions agree with TRBD1. The CDR3, as DNA: TGTGCCAGCAGACCCACAGGGGCAAGGTTGGAAGCTTTCTTT. Protein product: CASRPTGARLEAFF.